The 5 T cell receptor beta chains below come from one sample, sequenced in a study of beta chain features in type 1 diabetes. Of the isolated RNA, all was reverse transcribed, and so the sequenced material was expressed TCRB transcripts. TCRdb's table, derived via immunoSEQ multiplex PCR, lists solely in-frame clones and lacks some. The sample consists of around 310,000 clones, 9.5% to 11% of them appearing once. Sequencing input: naive CD4+ T cells from blood. The source is a woman aged 25 to 45 in good health.

V usage is TRBV11-2 and J usage is TRBJ2-7; 7 bases map to TRBD1. Germline-derived CDR1 and CDR2 are SGHAT and FQNNGV. The trim removed 4 bases at V and 5 bases at J, leaving 11 bases unmatched. The CDR3 is made up of 15 amino acids. CDR3 protein: CASSSKRQGSHEQYF. The CDR3 bases are TGTGCCAGCAGCTCGAAAAGACAGGGTTCCCACGAGCAGTACTTC.

This clone came up a few times. The chain joins TRBV14 to TRBJ1-5; a weak D match, TRBD1 (5 bases). Looked up from germline, CDR1 is SGHDN and CDR2 is FVKESK. Trimming pared 3 bases from V and 0 bases from J, leaving 15 bases between. There are 17 residues in the CDR3. The CDR3 sequence is CASSHPNGGGSNQPQHF. CDR3 DNA sequence: TGTGCCAGCAGCCATCCCAACGGGGGGGGTAGCAATCAGCCCCAGCATTTT.

The chain recombines TRBV30 with TRBJ1-1; D ambiguous. This CDR3 is 13 amino acids long. V lost 4 bases to trimming and J lost 3 bases, with 12 bases between them. Germline V gene data show CDR1 as GTSNPN and CDR2 as SVGIG (reference sequence). CDR3 nucleotides: TGTGCCTGGAATCGCGGCGGGGACACTGAAGCTTTCTTT. It codes for CAWNRGGDTEAFF.

This chain links TRBV5-1 with TRBJ1-1; 7 nucleotides line up with TRBD1. V shed 4 bases and J 2 bases; nucleotides not matched to a gene: 11. In germline, CDR1 is SGHRS, CDR2 YFSETQ. The CDR3 is made up of 16 amino acids. The CDR3 sequence is CASSHITGTANTEAFF. In DNA form, the CDR3 reads TGCGCCAGCAGCCATATTACCGGGACAGCTAACACTGAAGCTTTCTTT.

This clone was recorded a few times. The rearrangement links TRBV2 to TRBJ1-1; tentatively, D is TRBD1 (5 bases). The V gene lost 6 bases and the J gene lost 1 base, with 12 bases spanning the gap. Germline CDR1 is SNHLY and CDR2 is FYNNEI. CDR3 length: 14 residues. CDR3 coding DNA: TGTGCCAGCAGATTCGACAGCCAGAACACTGAAGCTTTCTTT. Translating it yields CASRFDSQNTEAFF.